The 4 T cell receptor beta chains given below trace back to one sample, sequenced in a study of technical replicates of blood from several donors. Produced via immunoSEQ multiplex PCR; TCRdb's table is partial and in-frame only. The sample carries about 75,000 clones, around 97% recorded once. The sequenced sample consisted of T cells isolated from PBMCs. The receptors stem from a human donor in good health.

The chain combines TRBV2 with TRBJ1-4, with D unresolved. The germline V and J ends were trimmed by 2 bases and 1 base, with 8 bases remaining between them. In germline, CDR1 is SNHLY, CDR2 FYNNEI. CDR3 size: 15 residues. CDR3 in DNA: TGTGCCAGCAGTGAAATGGGAGTAACTAATGAAAAACTGTTTTTT. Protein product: CASSEMGVTNEKLFF.

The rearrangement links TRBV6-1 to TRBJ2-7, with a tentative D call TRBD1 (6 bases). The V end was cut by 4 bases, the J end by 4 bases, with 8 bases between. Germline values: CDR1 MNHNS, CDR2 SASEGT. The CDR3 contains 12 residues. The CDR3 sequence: CASSGDTYEQYF. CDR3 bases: TGTGCCAGCAGTGGGGACACTTACGAGCAGTACTTC.

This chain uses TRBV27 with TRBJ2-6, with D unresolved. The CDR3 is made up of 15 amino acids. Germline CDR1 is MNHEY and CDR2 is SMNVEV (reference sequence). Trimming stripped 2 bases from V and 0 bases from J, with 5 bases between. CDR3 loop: CASSLSSSGANVLTF. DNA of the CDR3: TGTGCCAGCAGTTTAAGTAGCTCTGGGGCCAACGTCCTGACTTTC.

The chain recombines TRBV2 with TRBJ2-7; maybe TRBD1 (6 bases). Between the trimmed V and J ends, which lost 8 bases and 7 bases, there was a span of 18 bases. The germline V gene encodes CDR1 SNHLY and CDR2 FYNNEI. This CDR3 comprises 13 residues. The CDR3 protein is CASHVRDMEEQYF. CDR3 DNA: TGTGCCAGCCATGTCAGGGACATGGAGGAGCAGTACTTC.